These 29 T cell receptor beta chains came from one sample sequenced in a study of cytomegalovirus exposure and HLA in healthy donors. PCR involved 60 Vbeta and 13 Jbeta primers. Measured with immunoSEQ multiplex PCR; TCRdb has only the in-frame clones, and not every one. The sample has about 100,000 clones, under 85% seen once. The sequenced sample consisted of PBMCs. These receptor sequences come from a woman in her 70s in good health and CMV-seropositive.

DNA of the CDR3: TGTGCCATCAGTGACCGAAAAGGGGATGTGGAGGCTTTCTTT. Encoded protein: CAISDRKGDVEAFF. V and J are TRBV10-3 and TRBJ1-1; weak D call: TRBD1 (5 bases). Trimming shortened V by 3 bases and J by 11 bases, and 19 bases separated the two germline ends. Germline CDR1 is ENHRY and CDR2 is SYGVKD. The CDR3 consists of 14 residues.

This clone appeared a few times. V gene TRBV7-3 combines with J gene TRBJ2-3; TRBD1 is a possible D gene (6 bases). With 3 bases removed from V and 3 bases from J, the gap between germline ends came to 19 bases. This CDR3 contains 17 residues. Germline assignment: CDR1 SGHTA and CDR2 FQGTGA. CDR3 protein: CASSFSGQRDATDTQYF. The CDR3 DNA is TGTGCCAGCAGCTTCTCGGGACAACGGGACGCAACAGATACGCAGTATTTT.

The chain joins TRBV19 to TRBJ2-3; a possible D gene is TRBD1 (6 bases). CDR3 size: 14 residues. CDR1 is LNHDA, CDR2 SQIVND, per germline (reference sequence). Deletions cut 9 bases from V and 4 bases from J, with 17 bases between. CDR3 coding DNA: TGTGCCAGCAAACCGGGACACCTGCCAGATACGCAGTATTTT. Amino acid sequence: CASKPGHLPDTQYF.

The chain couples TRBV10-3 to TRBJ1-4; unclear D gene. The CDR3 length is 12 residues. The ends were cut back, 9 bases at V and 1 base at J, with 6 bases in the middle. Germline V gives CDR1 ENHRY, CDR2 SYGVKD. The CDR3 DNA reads TGTGCCATTGGAGGAACTAATGAAAAACTGTTTTTT. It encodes CAIGGTNEKLFF.

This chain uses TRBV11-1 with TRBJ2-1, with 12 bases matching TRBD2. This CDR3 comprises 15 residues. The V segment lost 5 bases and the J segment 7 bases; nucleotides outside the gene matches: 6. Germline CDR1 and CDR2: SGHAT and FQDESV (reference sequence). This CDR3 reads CASSPSGRALNEQFF. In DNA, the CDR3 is TGTGCCAGCAGCCCTAGCGGGAGGGCCTTGAATGAGCAGTTCTTC.

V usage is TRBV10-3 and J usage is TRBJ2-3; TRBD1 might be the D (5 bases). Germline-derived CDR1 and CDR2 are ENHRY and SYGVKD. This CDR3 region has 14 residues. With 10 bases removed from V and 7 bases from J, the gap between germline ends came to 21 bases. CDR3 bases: TGTGCCACCATGTCTCAGGGCGAAATGAATACGCAGTATTTT. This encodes CATMSQGEMNTQYF.

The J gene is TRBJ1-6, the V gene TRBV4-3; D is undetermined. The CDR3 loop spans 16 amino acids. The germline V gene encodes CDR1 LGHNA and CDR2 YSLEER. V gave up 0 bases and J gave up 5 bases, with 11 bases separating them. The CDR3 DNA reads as TGCGCCAGCAGCCAAGATACAAATTTCAATAATTCACCCCTCCACTTT. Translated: CASSQDTNFNNSPLHF.

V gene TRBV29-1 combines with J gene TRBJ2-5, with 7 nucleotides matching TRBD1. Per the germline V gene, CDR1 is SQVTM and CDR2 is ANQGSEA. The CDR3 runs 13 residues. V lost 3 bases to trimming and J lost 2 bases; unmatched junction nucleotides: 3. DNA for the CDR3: TGCAGCGTTGAGGACAGGCGTCAAGAGACCCAGTACTTC. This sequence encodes CSVEDRRQETQYF.

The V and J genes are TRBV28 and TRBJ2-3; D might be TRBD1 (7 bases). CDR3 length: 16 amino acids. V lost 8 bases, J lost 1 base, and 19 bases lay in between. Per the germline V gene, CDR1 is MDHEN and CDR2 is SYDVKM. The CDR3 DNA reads TGTGCCAGCGGAGGGGGCCTAGCGTTTGGCACAGATACGCAGTATTTT. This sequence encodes CASGGGLAFGTDTQYF.

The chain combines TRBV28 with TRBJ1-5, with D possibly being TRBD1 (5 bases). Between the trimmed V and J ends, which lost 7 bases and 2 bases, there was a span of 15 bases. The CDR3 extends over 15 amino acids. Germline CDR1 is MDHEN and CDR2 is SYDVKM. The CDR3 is CASTNGGAGNQPQHF. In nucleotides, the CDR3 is TGTGCCAGCACCAACGGCGGGGCGGGCAATCAGCCCCAGCATTTT.

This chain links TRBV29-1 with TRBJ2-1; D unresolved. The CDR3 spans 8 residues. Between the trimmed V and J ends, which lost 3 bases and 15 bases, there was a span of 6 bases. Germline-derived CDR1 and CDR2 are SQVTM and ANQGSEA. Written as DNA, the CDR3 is TGCAGCGTTGATCCAGGGTTCTTC. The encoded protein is CSVDPGFF.

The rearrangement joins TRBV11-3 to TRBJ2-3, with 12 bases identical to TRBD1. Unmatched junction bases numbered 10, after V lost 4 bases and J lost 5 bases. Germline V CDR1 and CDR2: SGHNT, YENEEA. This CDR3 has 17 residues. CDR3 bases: TGTGCCAGCAGCTCTAATGTCGGGACAGGGGGCTTAGATACGCAGTATTTT. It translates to CASSSNVGTGGLDTQYF.

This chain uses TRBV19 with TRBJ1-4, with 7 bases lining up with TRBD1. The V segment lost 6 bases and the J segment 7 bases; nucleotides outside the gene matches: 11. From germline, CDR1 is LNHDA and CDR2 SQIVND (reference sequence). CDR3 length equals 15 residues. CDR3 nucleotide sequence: TGTGCCAGTAGCACACAACTGACAGGGCTTGAAAAACTGTTTTTT. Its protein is CASSTQLTGLEKLFF.

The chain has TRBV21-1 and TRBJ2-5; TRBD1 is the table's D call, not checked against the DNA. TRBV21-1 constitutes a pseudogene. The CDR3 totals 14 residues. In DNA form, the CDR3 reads TGTGCCAGCAGCCCTCTCCGACAGCAAGAGACCCAGTACTTC. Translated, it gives CASSPLRQQETQYF.

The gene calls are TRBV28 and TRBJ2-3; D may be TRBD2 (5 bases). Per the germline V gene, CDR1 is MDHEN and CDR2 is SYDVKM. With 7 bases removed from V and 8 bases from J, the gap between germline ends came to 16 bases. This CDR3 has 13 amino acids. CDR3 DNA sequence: TGTGCCAGCACCCTTCCCGGGGTCGCTACGCAGTATTTT. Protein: CASTLPGVATQYF. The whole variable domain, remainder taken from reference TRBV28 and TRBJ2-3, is DVKVTQSSRYLVKRTGEKVFLECVQDMDHENMFWYRQDPGLGLRLIYFSYDVKMKEKGDIPEGYSVSREKKERFSLILESASTNQTSMYLCASTLPGVATQYFGPGTRLTVL.

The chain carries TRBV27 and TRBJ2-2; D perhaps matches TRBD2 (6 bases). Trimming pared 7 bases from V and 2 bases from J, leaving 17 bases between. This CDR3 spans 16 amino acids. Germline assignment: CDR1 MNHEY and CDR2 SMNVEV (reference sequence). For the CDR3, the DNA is TGTGCCAGCACCCGGAGGGGTCCTACTAACACCGGGGAGCTGTTTTTT. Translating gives CASTRRGPTNTGELFF.

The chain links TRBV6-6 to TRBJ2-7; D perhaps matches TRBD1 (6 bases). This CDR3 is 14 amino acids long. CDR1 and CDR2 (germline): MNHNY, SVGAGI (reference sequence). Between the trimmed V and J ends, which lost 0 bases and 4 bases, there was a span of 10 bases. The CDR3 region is CASSYSSQGYEQYF. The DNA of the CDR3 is TGTGCCAGCAGTTACTCGAGTCAGGGGTACGAGCAGTACTTC.

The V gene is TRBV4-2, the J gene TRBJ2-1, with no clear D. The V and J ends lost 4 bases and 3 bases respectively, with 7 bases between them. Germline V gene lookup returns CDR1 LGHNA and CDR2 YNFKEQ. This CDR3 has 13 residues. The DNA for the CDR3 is TGTGCCAGCAGCCGACTCAGCTACAATGAGCAGTTCTTC. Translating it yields CASSRLSYNEQFF.

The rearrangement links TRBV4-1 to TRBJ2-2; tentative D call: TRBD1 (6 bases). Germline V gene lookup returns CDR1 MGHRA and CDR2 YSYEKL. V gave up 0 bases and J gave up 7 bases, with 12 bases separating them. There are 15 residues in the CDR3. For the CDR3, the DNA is TGCGCCAGCAGCCAAGAAGGGACATTCGGCGGGGAGCTGTTTTTT. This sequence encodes CASSQEGTFGGELFF.

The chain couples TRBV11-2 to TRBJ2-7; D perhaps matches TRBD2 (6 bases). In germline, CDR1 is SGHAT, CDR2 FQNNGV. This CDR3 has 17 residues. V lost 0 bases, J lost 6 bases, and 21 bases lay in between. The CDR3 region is CASSLDSMGGSLGEQYF. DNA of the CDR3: TGTGCCAGCAGCTTAGACTCTATGGGGGGTTCTTTGGGCGAGCAGTACTTC.

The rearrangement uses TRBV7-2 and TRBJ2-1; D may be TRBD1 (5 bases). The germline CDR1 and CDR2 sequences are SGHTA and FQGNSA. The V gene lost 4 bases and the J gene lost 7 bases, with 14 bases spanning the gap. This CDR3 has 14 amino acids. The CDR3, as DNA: TGTGCCAGCAGCTCTGGGGCTCTATCGAATGAGCAGTTCTTC. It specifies CASSSGALSNEQFF.

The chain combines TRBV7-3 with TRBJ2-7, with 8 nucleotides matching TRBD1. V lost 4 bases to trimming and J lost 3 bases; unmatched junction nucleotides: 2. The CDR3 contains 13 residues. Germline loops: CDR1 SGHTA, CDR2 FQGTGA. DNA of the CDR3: TGTGCCAGCAGCTCCACAGGGGGCTACGAGCAGTACTTC. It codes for CASSSTGGYEQYF.

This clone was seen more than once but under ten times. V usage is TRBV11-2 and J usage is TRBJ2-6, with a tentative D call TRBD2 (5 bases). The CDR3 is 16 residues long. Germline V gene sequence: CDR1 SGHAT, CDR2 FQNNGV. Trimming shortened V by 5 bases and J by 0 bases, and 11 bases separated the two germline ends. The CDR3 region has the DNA TGTGCCAGCAGCGCGGGTAGGAGCTCTGGGGCCAACGTCCTGACTTTC. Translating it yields CASSAGRSSGANVLTF.

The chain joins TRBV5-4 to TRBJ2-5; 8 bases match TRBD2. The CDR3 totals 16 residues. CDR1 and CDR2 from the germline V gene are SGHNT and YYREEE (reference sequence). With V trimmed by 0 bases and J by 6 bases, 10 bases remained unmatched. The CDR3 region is CASSLDGGRPPKTQYF. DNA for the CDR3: TGTGCCAGCAGCTTGGACGGCGGGAGGCCGCCAAAGACCCAGTACTTC.

Here the CDR3 reads CASSLEVGEAGELFF. Written as DNA, the CDR3 is TGTGCCAGCAGCTTAGAAGTCGGGGAGGCCGGGGAGCTGTTTTTT. The V and J genes are TRBV7-2 and TRBJ2-2, with D perhaps TRBD2 (6 bases). Germline V gene data show CDR1 as SGHTA and CDR2 as FQGNSA. V was cut by 1 base and J by 6 bases, with 12 bases left in between. This CDR3 is built from 15 residues.

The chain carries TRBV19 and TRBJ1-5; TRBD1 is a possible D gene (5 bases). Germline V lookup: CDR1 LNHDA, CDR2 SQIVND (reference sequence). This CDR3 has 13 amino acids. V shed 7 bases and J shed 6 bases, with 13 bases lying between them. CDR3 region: CASTKGRGQPQHF. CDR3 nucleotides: TGTGCCAGTACGAAGGGGCGCGGTCAGCCCCAGCATTTT.

The CDR3 bases are TGTGCCAGCAGCCAGGGACTTACTAATGAAAAACTGTTTTTT. Translating gives CASSQGLTNEKLFF. The V gene is TRBV7-8, the J gene TRBJ1-4; weak D call: TRBD1 (5 bases). Looked up from germline, CDR1 is SGHVS and CDR2 is FQNEAQ. The CDR3 runs 14 residues. Trimming left V 5 bases short and J 2 bases short, with 9 bases between.

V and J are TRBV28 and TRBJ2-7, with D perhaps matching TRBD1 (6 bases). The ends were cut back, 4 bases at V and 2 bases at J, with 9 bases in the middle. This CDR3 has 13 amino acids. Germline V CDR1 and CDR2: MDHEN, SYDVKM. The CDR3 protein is CASSSTGPYEQYF. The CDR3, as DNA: TGTGCCAGCAGTTCCACAGGGCCCTACGAGCAGTACTTC.

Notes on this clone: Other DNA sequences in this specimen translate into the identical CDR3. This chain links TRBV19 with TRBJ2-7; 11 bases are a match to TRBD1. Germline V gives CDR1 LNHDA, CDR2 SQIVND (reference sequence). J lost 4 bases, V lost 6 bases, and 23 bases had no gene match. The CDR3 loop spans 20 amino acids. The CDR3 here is CASRQRWAGPSGTGGYEQYF. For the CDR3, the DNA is TGTGCCAGTAGACAAAGATGGGCCGGCCCCTCCGGGACAGGGGGATACGAGCAGTACTTC.